These 21 T cell receptor beta chains were sequenced from one sample in a study of T cell changes during pregnancy in multiple sclerosis. Profiled with immunoSEQ multiplex PCR; TCRdb holds only in-frame clones, not every one. Counted here are some 30,000 clones, roughly nine tenths occurring once; the ten biggest clones make up approximately 3.9%. The sequencing used CD8+ T cells from peripheral blood mononuclear cells, collected in the second trimester of pregnancy. Receptors originate from a female donor in good health, enrolled as a control in a pregnancy study.

The chain links TRBV5-8 to TRBJ1-2; weak D call: TRBD1 (5 bases). CDR3 length: 12 residues. Trimming took off 4 bases at V and 7 bases at J, with 11 bases between the two ends. CDR1 SGHTS and CDR2 YDEGEE come from the germline V gene. The chain's CDR3 is CASSVTVRGYTF. The CDR3 DNA is TGTGCCAGCAGCGTGACAGTTCGTGGCTACACCTTC.

The genes are TRBV10-3 and TRBJ2-7, with D maybe TRBD2 (5 bases). Germline-derived CDR1 and CDR2 are ENHRY and SYGVKD. This CDR3 region has 12 residues. Trimming removed 9 bases from V and 0 bases from J, with 9 bases in between. The CDR3 region is CAIGGPSYEQYF. The CDR3 DNA reads as TGTGCCATTGGCGGGCCCTCCTACGAGCAGTACTTC.

This clone showed up just a few times. The chain employs TRBV4-2 and TRBJ1-4, with 8 bases identical to TRBD1. The CDR3 covers 15 residues. The V and J ends lost 0 bases and 7 bases, in that order; junction bases with no gene match: 4. Germline values: CDR1 LGHNA, CDR2 YNFKEQ. DNA for the CDR3: TGTGCCAGCAGCCAAGAGAGGGGACAGGCTGAAAAACTGTTTTTT. It yields the protein CASSQERGQAEKLFF.

This chain links TRBV9 with TRBJ1-1; D unclear. CDR1 and CDR2 from the germline V gene are SGDLS and YYNGEE. This CDR3 is built from 13 residues. Trimming took off 0 bases at V and 5 bases at J, with 8 bases between the two ends. Here the CDR3 reads CASSVDGGTEAFF. The CDR3 bases are TGTGCCAGCAGCGTAGATGGAGGTACTGAAGCTTTCTTT.

The J gene is TRBJ1-1, the V gene TRBV4-1, with D perhaps matching TRBD1 (6 bases). Per germline, CDR1 MGHRA and CDR2 YSYEKL. The CDR3 sequence is 14 residues long. Trimming removed 1 base at V and 1 base at J, with 7 bases between. DNA of the CDR3: TGCGCCAGCAGCCAAGCAGGGGAGAACACTGAAGCTTTCTTT. This sequence encodes CASSQAGENTEAFF.

This sequence joins TRBV30 and TRBJ2-7; maybe TRBD2 (5 bases). The V end lost 4 bases, the J end lost 2 bases, and 12 bases lay between the germline ends. CDR1 is GTSNPN and CDR2 is SVGIG in the germline V gene (reference sequence). This CDR3 has 13 residues. In DNA, the CDR3 is TGTGCCTGGAAAGCGTCGGGGACCTACGAGCAGTACTTC. It codes for CAWKASGTYEQYF.

The chain has TRBV4-1 and TRBJ2-5; TRBD2 agrees at 7 bases. The length of the CDR3 is 17 residues. V lost 2 bases to trimming and J lost 1 base; unmatched junction nucleotides: 10. In germline, CDR1 is MGHRA, CDR2 YSYEKL. DNA for the CDR3: TGCGCCAGCAGCCAATTTTTAGTCGGGGAGGGCCAAGAGACCCAGTACTTC. This encodes CASSQFLVGEGQETQYF.

This clone appeared a single time. V usage is TRBV9 and J usage is TRBJ1-2; D gene unclear. The CDR3 is made up of 11 amino acids. Germline assignment: CDR1 SGDLS and CDR2 YYNGEE. V was pared by 3 bases and J by 9 bases, with 9 bases between. For the CDR3, the DNA is TGTGCCAGCAGCGCCCAGTATAGCTACACCTTC. Translation gives CASSAQYSYTF.

As to this clone: The junction departs from the called germline gene at one end, perhaps through a read error. The chain couples TRBV7-7 to TRBJ2-3; 7 bases match TRBD2. This CDR3 comprises 14 residues. CDR1 and CDR2 from the germline V gene are SSHAT and FNYEAQ (reference sequence). CDR3 in DNA: TGTGCTAGCAGCTCCGGAGCGGGGACAGATACGCAGTATTTT. Amino acid sequence: CASSSGAGTDTQYF.

The chain recombines TRBV5-1 with TRBJ2-1, with TRBD2 matching 13 bases. Losses at the gene ends were 2 bases for V and 4 bases for J; bases not matched to a gene: 9. CDR3 length equals 18 residues. The germline V gene has CDR1 SGHRS and CDR2 YFSETQ. CDR3 in amino acids: CASSFPTSGGDGYNEQFF. The DNA of the CDR3 is TGCGCCAGCAGCTTTCCCACTAGCGGGGGGGATGGGTACAATGAGCAGTTCTTC.

The chain joins TRBV7-9 to TRBJ1-1; a weak D match, TRBD1 (5 bases). Per germline, CDR1 SEHNR and CDR2 FQNEAQ (reference sequence). V was shortened by 1 base and J by 3 bases, with 12 bases between the two germline ends. The CDR3 extends over 15 amino acids. CDR3: CASSLEAGRDTEAFF. The CDR3 DNA follows: TGTGCCAGCAGCTTAGAAGCAGGGAGGGACACTGAAGCTTTCTTT. Supplemented by reference TRBV7-9 and TRBJ1-1, the full variable domain reads DTGVSQNPRHKITKRGQNVTFRCDPISEHNRLYWYRQTLGQGPEFLTYFQNEAQLEKSRLLSDRFSAERPKGSFSTLEIQRTEQGDSAMYLCASSLEAGRDTEAFFGQGTRLTVV.

This clone is classed as medium-sized. The V and J genes are TRBV6-4 and TRBJ1-1; 7 bases agree with TRBD1. J was trimmed by 1 base and V by 3 bases; bases with no gene match: 2. CDR3 length: 14 amino acids. Germline lookup yields CDR1 MRHNA and CDR2 SNTAGT. CDR3 nucleotides: TGTGCCAGCAGTGAGGGGACAGCGAACACTGAAGCTTTCTTT. Translated, it gives CASSEGTANTEAFF.

The rearrangement links TRBV6-6 to TRBJ1-1, with D tentatively TRBD1 (5 bases). Germline V gene data show CDR1 as MNHNY and CDR2 as SVGAGI (reference sequence). Trimming left V 3 bases short and J 4 bases short, with 12 bases between. This CDR3 spans 14 amino acids. CDR3 loop: CASSYGAGTTEAFF. CDR3 sequence (DNA): TGTGCCAGCAGTTATGGGGCGGGAACCACTGAAGCTTTCTTT.

There are a few counts of this clone. The V call is TRBV4-1, the J call TRBJ1-1; a possible D gene is TRBD1 (6 bases). The V gene lost 6 bases and the J gene lost 0 bases, with 8 bases spanning the gap. The CDR3 has 13 residues. The germline gives CDR1 MGHRA, CDR2 YSYEKL. As DNA, the CDR3 is TGCGCCAGCAGTCCAGGGGTGAACACTGAAGCTTTCTTT. Encoded protein: CASSPGVNTEAFF.

The rearrangement links TRBV2 to TRBJ1-2; D ambiguous. The germline V gene has CDR1 SNHLY and CDR2 FYNNEI. Trimming left V 3 bases short and J 0 bases short, with 8 bases between. The CDR3 is 14 amino acids. CDR3 sequence (DNA): TGTGCCAGCAGTGATGCCGGGGCTAACTATGGCTACACCTTC. This encodes CASSDAGANYGYTF. The whole variable domain, remainder taken from reference TRBV2 and TRBJ1-2, is EPEVTQTPSHQVTQMGQEVILRCVPISNHLYFYWYRQILGQKVEFLVSFYNNEISEKSEIFDDQFSVERPDGSNFTLKIRSTKLEDSAMYFCASSDAGANYGYTFGSGTRLTVV.

This rearrangement joins TRBV7-9 to TRBJ1-2; D not certain. Looked up from germline, CDR1 is SEHNR and CDR2 is FQNEAQ (reference sequence). V lost 5 bases and J lost 3, with 13 bases in between. The CDR3 sequence is 14 residues long. CDR3: CASSPPNLDYGYTF. DNA of the CDR3: TGTGCCAGCAGCCCCCCCAACTTGGACTATGGCTACACCTTC.

V and J are TRBV5-1 and TRBJ2-7, with 7 bases identical to TRBD2. The CDR3 contains 11 residues. The V segment lost 4 bases and the J segment 5 bases; nucleotides outside the gene matches: 0. Germline CDR1 SGHRS, CDR2 YFSETQ. DNA for the CDR3: TGCGCCAGCAGCCGGGGGGACGAGCAGTACTTC. Amino acid sequence: CASSRGDEQYF.

This chain links TRBV6-5 with TRBJ2-1; TRBD2 agrees at 8 bases. The CDR3 spans 13 residues. Germline CDR1 is MNHEY and CDR2 is SVGAGI. Unmatched junction bases numbered 8, after V lost 6 bases and J lost 10 bases. CDR3 sequence: CASSQTGGREQFF. DNA for the CDR3: TGTGCCAGCAGCCAGACGGGGGGGCGCGAGCAGTTCTTC.

The chain is built from TRBV19 and TRBJ2-7; D is possibly TRBD2 (5 bases). This CDR3 spans 13 amino acids. Germline CDR1 LNHDA, CDR2 SQIVND (reference sequence). The V end was cut by 4 bases, the J end by 2 bases, with 9 bases between. CDR3 protein: CASSKAVTYEQYF. The CDR3 DNA reads TGTGCCAGTAGTAAAGCGGTAACCTACGAGCAGTACTTC.

The rearrangement joins TRBV5-4 to TRBJ1-1; 7 nucleotides agree with TRBD1. Germline V gene lookup returns CDR1 SGHNT and CDR2 YYREEE (reference sequence). The CDR3 is made up of 15 amino acids. V lost 2 bases, J lost 1 base, and 5 bases stayed unmatched. CDR3 in amino acids: CASSFSDRENTEAFF. The CDR3 DNA sequence: TGTGCCAGCAGCTTTTCCGACAGGGAGAACACTGAAGCTTTCTTT.

The rearrangement links TRBV7-6 to TRBJ2-7; TRBD1 aligns across 7 bases. This CDR3 is 14 amino acids long. Germline CDR1 and CDR2: SGHVS and FNYEAQ. Trimming removed 5 bases from V and 3 bases from J; junction bases left unmatched: 7. DNA of the CDR3: TGTGCCAGCAGCCCGAGGGACAGCAACTACGAGCAGTACTTC. Residues: CASSPRDSNYEQYF.